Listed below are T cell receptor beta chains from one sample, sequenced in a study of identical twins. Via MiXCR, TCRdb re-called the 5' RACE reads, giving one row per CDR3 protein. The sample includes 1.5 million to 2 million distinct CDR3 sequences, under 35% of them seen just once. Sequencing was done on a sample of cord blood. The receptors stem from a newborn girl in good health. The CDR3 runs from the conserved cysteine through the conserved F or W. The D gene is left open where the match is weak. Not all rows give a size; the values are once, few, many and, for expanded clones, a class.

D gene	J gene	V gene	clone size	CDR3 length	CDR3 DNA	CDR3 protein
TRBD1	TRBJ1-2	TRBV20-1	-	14	TGCAGTGCTAGAGAATCAGGGGGAGGCTATGGCTACACCTTC	CSARESGGGYGYTF
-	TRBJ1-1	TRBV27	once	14	TGTGCCAGCAGTTTGGGCAGGAGGCCCACTGAAGCTTTCTTT	CASSLGRRPTEAFF
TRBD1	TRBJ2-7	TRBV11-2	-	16	TGTGCCAGCAGCTTAGATTGGCGTACAGGGGCATACGAGCAGTACTTC	CASSLDWRTGAYEQYF
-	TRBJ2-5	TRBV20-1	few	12	TGCAGTGCTAGAGCCTATTTGGAGACCCAGTACTTC	CSARAYLETQYF
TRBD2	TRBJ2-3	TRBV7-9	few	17	TGTGCCAGCAGCTCCACGACTATAGCGGGGGGGCGGGATACGCAGTATTTT	CASSSTTIAGGRDTQYF
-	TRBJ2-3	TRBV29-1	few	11	TGCAGCGTTGCAGTCTCAGATACGCAGTATTTT	CSVAVSDTQYF
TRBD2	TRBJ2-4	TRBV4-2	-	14	TGTGCCAGCAGCCAGCCTAGCGGGAGTGGCGTTCAGTACTTC	CASSQPSGSGVQYF
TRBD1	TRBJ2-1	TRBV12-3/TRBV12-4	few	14	TGTGCCAGCACCATGGGACAGATCTACAATGAGCAGTTCTTC	CASTMGQIYNEQFF
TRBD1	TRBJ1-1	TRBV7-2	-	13	TGTGCCAGCAGCTTAGGACAGGGTGGGGGGGCTTTCTTT	CASSLGQGGGAFF
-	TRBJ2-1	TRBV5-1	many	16	TGTGCCAGCAGCTTAGCGGATGGGGGCTCCTACAATGAGCAGTTCTTC	CASSLADGGSYNEQFF
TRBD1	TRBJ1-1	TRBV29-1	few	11	TGCAGCGTGGGACAGGCCCTTGAAGCTTTCTTT	CSVGQALEAFF
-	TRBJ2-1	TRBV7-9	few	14	TGTGCCAGCAGCTTAAACTCAGTGGGCTATGAGCAGTTCTTC	CASSLNSVGYEQFF
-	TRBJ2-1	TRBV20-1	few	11	TGCAGTGCTAGAGTCGGCCTGGAGCAGTTCTTC	CSARVGLEQFF
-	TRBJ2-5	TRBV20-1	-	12	TGCAGTGCAACTAGGTACCAAGAGACCCAGTACTTC	CSATRYQETQYF
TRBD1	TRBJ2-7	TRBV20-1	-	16	TGCAGTGCTAGAGATCGGGGACAGGTCTTTACCTACGAGCAGTACTTC	CSARDRGQVFTYEQYF
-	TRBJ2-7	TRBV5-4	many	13	TGTGCCAGCAGCCCTGGCTTTCCCTACGAGCAGTACTTC	CASSPGFPYEQYF
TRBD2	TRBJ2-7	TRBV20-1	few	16	TGCAGTGCTAGAGATCATTCGCGGGGGGGTCCCTACGAGCAGTACTTC	CSARDHSRGGPYEQYF